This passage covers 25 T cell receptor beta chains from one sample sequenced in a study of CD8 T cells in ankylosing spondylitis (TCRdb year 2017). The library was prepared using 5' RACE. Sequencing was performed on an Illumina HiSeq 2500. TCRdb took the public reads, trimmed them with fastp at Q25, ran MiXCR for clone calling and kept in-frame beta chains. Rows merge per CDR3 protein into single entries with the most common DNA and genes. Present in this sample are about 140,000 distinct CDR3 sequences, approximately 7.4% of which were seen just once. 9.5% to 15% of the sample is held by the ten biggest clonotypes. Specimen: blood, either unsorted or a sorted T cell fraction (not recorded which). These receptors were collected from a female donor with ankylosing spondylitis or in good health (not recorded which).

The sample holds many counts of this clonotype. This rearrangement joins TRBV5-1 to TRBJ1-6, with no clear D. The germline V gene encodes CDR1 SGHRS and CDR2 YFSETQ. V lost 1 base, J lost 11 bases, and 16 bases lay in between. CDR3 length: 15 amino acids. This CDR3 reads CASSLSQVTGTPLHF. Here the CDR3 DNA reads TGCGCCAGCAGCTTGTCTCAGGTCACGGGGACACCCCTCCACTTT.

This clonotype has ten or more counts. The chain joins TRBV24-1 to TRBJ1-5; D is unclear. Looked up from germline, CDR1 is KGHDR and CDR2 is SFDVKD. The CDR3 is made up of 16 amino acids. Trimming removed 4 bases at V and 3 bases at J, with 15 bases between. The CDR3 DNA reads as TGTGCCACCAGTGAGAAGCTGGGAACACTCAATCAGCCCCAGCATTTT. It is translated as CATSEKLGTLNQPQHF.

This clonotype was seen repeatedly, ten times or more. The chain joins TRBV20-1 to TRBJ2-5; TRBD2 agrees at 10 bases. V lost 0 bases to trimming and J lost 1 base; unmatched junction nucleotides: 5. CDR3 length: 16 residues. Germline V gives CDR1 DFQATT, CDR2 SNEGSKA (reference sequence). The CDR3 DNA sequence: TGCAGTGCTAGAGAGGTAGCGGGGGGCATCCAAGAGACCCAGTACTTC. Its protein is CSAREVAGGIQETQYF.

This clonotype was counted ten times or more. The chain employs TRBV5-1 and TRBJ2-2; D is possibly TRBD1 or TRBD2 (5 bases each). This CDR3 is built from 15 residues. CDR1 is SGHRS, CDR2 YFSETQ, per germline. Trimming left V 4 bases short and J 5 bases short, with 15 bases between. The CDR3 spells CASSPRQGETGELFF. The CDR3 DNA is TGCGCCAGCAGCCCACGCCAAGGGGAGACCGGGGAGCTGTTTTTT. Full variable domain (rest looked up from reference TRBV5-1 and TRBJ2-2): KAGVTQTPRYLIKTRGQQVTLSCSPISGHRSVSWYQQTPGQGLQFLFEYFSETQRNKGNFPGRFSGRQFSNSRSEMNVSTLELGDSALYLCASSPRQGETGELFFGEGSRLTVL.

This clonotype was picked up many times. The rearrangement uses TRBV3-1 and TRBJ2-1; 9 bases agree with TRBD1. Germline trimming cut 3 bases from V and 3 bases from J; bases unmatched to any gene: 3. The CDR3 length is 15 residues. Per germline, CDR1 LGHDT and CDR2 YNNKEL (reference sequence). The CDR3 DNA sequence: TGTGCCAGCAGCCACAAGGACAGGGGCTACAATGAGCAGTTCTTC. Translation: CASSHKDRGYNEQFF.

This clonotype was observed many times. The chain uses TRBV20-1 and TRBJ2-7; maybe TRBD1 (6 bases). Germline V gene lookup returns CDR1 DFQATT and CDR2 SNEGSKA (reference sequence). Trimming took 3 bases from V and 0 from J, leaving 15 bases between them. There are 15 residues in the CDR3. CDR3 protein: CSARRNYRVSYEQYF. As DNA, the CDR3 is TGCAGTGCTAGGAGAAATTACAGGGTCTCCTACGAGCAGTACTTC.

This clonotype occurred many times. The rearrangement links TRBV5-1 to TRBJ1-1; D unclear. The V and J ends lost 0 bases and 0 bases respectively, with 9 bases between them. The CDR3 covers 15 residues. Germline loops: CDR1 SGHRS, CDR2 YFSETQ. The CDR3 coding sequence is TGCGCCAGCAGCTTGGATCCGGGGATGAACACTGAAGCTTTCTTT. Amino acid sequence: CASSLDPGMNTEAFF.

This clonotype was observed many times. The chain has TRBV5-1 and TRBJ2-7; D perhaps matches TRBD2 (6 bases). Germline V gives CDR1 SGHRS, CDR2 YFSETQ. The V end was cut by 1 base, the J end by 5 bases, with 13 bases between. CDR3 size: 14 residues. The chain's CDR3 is CASSLFPGEDEQYF. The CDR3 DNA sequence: TGCGCCAGCAGCTTGTTTCCCGGGGAGGACGAGCAGTACTTC. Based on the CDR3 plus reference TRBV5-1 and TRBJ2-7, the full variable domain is KAGVTQTPRYLIKTRGQQVTLSCSPISGHRSVSWYQQTPGQGLQFLFEYFSETQRNKGNFPGRFSGRQFSNSRSEMNVSTLELGDSALYLCASSLFPGEDEQYFGPGTRLTVT.

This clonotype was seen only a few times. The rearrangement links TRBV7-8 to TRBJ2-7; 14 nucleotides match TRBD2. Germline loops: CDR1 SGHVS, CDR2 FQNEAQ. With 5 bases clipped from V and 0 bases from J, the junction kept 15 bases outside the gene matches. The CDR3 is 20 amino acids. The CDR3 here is CASSLLPPGLAGVGSYEQYF. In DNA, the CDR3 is TGTGCCAGCAGCCTTTTGCCACCGGGACTAGCGGGGGTCGGCTCCTACGAGCAGTACTTC.

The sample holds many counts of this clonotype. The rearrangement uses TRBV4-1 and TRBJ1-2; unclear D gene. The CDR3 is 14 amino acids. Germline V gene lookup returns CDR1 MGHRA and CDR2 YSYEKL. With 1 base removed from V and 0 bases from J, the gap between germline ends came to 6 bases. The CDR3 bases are TGCGCCAGCAGCCAAGGTCCTTCTAACTATGGCTACACCTTC. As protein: CASSQGPSNYGYTF.

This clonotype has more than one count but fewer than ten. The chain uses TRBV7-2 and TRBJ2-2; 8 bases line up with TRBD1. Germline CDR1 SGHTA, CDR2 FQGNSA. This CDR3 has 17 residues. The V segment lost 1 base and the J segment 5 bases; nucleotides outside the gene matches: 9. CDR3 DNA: TGTGCCAGCAGCTTAGTAGCAGGGGGCGCTGATACCGGGGAGCTGTTTTTT. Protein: CASSLVAGGADTGELFF.

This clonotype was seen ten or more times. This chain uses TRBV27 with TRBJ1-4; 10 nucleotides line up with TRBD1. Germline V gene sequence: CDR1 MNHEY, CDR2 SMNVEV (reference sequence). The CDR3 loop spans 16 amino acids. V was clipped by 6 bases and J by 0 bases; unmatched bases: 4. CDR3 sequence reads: CASSHGQGATNEKLFF. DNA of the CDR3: TGTGCCAGCAGCCACGGACAGGGGGCAACTAATGAAAAACTGTTTTTT.

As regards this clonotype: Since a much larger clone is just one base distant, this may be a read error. Here the CDR3 DNA reads TGTGCCAGCAATCTTTTGGCTAGCGGATTCAATGAGCAGTTCTTC. Translated, it gives CASNLLASGFNEQFF. The V call is TRBV12-3 or TRBV12-4, the J call TRBJ2-1; 7 bases map to TRBD2. This CDR3 spans 15 amino acids. V lost 7 bases and J lost 6; bases outside the gene matches: 12.

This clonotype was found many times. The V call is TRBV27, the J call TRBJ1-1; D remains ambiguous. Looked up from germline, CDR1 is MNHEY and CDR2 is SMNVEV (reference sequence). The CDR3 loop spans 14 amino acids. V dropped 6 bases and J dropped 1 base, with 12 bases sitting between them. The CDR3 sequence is CASRSHGGNTEAFF. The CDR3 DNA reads TGTGCCAGCAGATCCCATGGAGGGAACACTGAAGCTTTCTTT.

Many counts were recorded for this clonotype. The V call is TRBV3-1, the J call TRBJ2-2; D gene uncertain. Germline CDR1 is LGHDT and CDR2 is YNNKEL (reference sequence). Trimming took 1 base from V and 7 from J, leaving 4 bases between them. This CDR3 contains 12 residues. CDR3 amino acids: CASSQGRGELFF. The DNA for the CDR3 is TGTGCCAGCAGCCAAGGGCGCGGGGAGCTGTTTTTT. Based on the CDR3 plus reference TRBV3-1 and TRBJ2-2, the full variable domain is DTAVSQTPKYLVTQMGNDKSIKCEQNLGHDTMYWYKQDSKKFLKIMFSYNNKELIINETVPNRFSPKSPDKAHLNLHINSLELGDSAVYFCASSQGRGELFFGEGSRLTVL.

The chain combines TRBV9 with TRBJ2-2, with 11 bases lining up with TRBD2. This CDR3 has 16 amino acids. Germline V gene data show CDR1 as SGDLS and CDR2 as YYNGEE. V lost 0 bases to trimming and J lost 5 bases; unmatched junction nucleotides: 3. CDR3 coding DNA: TGTGCCAGCAGCGTAGGTTCTAGCGGGGGGACCGGGGAGCTGTTTTTT. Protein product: CASSVGSSGGTGELFF.

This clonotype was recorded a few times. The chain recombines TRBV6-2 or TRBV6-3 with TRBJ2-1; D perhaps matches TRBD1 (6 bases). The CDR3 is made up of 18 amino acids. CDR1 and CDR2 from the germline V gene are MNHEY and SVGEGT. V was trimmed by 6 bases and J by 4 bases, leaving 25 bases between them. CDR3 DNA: TGTGCCAGCAGCCGTACTCGGCCAGGGGCCAACCTATACAATGAGCAGTTCTTC. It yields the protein CASSRTRPGANLYNEQFF.

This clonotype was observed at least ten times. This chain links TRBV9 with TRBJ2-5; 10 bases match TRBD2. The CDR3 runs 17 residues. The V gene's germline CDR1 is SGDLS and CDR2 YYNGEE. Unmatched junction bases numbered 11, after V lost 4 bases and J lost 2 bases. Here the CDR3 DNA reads TGTGCCAGCAGCTCAGGGACTAGCGCCTTCATTCAAGAGACCCAGTACTTC. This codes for CASSSGTSAFIQETQYF.

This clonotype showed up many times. The CDR3 sequence is CASSAMRLNQPQHF. The CDR3 DNA reads TGTGCCAGCAGCGCAATGCGCCTCAATCAGCCCCAGCATTTT. This chain connects TRBV2 to TRBJ1-5; D not certain. The CDR3 sequence is 14 residues long. Trimming pared 6 bases from V and 3 bases from J, leaving 12 bases between. The V gene's germline CDR1 is SNHLY and CDR2 FYNNEI.

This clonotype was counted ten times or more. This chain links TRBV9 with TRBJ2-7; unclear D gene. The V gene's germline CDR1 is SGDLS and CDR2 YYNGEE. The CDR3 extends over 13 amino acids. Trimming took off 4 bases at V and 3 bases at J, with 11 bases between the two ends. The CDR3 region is CASSYRTGYEQYF. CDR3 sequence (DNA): TGTGCCAGCAGCTACCGGACGGGCTACGAGCAGTACTTC.

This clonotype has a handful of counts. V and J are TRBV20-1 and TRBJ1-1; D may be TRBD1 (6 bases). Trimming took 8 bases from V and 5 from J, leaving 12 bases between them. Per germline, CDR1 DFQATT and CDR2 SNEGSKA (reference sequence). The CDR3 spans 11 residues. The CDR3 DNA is TGCAGTCCGGCCCAGGGGACTGAAGCTTTCTTT. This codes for CSPAQGTEAFF.

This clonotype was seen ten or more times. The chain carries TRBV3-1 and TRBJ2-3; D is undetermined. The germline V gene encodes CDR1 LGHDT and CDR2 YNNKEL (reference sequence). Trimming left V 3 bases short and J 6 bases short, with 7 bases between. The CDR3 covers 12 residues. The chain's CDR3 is CASSHMGDTQYF. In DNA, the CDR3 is TGTGCCAGCAGCCACATGGGGGATACGCAGTATTTT.

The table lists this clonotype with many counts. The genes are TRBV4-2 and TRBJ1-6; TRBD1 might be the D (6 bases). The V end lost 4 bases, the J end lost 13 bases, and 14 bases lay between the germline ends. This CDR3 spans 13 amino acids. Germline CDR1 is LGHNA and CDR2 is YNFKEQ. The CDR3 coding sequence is TGTGCCAGCAGCCGAGAGGACAGTCCGCCCCTCCACTTT. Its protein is CASSREDSPPLHF.

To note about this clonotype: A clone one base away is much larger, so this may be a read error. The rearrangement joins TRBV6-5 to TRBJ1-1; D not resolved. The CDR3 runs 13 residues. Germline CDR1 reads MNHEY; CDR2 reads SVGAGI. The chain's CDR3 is CANSYLGLTEAFF. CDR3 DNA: TGTGCCAACAGTTACTTAGGACTTACTGAAGCTTTCTTT.

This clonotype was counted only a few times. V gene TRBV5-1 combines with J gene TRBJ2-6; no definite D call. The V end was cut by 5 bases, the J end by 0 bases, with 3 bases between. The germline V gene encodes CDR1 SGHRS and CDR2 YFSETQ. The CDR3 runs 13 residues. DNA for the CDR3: TGCGCCAGCAGAAGCTCTGGGGCCAACGTCCTGACTTTC. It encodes CASRSSGANVLTF.